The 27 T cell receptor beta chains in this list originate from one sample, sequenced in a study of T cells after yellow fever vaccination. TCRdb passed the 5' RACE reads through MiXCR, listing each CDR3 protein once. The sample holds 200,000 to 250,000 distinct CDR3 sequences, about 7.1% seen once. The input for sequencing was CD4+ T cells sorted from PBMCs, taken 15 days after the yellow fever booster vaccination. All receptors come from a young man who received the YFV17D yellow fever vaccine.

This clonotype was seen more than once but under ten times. The CDR3 loop reads CASSGVTRDDGYTF. CDR3 coding DNA: TGTGCCAGCTCTGGGGTGACGAGAGATGATGGCTACACCTTC. This chain joins TRBV18 and TRBJ1-2, with D uncertain. The CDR3 is made up of 14 amino acids. CDR1 and CDR2 from the germline V gene are KGHSH and LQKENI. V was trimmed by 6 bases and J by 6 bases, leaving 17 bases between them.

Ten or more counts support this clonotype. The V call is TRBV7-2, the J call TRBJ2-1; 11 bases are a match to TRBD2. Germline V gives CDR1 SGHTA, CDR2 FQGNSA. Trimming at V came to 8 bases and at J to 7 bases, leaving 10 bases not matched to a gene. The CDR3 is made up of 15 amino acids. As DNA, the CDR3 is TGTGCCAGCGGACCTCGACTAGCGGGAAAGAATGAGCAGTTCTTC. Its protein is CASGPRLAGKNEQFF. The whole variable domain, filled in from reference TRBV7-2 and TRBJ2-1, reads GAGVSQSPSNKVTEKGKDVELRCDPISGHTALYWYRQSLGQGLEFLIYFQGNSAPDKSGLPSDRFSAERTGGSVSTLTIQRTQQEDSAVYLCASGPRLAGKNEQFFGPGTRLTVL.

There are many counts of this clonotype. CDR3 in amino acids: CASSRGPPGAKNIQYF. The CDR3 bases are TGTGCCAGCAGCCGGGGACCTCCTGGGGCCAAAAACATTCAGTACTTC. This chain links TRBV3-1 with TRBJ2-4; TRBD1 or TRBD2 may be the D gene (5 bases each). Trimming took 4 bases from V and 1 from J, leaving 14 bases between them. The CDR3 has 16 amino acids. Germline V CDR1 and CDR2: LGHDT, YNNKEL (reference sequence).

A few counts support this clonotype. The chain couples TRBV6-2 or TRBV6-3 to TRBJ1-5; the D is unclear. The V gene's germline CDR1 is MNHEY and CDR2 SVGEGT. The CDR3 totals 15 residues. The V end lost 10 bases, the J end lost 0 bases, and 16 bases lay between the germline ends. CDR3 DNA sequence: TGTGCCACCTACACAAGGGATTATAGCAATCAGCCCCAGCATTTT. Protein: CATYTRDYSNQPQHF.

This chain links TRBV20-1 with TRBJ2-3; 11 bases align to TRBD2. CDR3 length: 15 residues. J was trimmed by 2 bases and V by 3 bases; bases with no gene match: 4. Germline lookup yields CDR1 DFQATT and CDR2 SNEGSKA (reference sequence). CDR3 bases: TGCAGTGCTAGCGGGACTAGCGGTAACACAGATACGCAGTATTTT. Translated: CSASGTSGNTDTQYF.

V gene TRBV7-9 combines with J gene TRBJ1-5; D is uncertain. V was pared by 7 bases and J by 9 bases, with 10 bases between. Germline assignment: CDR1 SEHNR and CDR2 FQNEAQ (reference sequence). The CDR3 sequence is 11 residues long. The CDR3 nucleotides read TGTGCCAGCACCTCGGAAGGGCCCCAGCATTTT. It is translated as CASTSEGPQHF.

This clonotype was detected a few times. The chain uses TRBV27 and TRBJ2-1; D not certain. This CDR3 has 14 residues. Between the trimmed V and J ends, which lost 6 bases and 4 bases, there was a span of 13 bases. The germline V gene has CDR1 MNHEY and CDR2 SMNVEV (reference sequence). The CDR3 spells CASSLGTPYNEQFF. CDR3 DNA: TGTGCCAGCAGCCTAGGAACCCCATACAATGAGCAGTTCTTC.

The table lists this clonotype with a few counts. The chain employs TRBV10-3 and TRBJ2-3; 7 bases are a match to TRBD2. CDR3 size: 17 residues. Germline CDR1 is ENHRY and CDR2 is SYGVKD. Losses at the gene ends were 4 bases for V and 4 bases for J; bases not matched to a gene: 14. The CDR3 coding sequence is TGTGCCATCAGTGCCTTAGCTAACGGGAGGCCCTCAGATACGCAGTATTTT. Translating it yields CAISALANGRPSDTQYF.

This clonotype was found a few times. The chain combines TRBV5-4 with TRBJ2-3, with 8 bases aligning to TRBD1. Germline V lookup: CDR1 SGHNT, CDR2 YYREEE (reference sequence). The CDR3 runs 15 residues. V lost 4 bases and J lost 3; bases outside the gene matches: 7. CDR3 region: CASSDGDRITDTQYF. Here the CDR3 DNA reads TGTGCCAGCAGCGACGGGGACAGGATAACAGATACGCAGTATTTT.

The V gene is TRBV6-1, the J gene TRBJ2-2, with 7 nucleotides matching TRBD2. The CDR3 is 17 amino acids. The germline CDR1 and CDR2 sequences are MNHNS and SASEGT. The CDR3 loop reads CSTHGRYKSGATGELFF. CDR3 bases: TGTTCCACGCACGGGAGGTACAAATCCGGTGCTACCGGGGAGCTGTTTTTT.

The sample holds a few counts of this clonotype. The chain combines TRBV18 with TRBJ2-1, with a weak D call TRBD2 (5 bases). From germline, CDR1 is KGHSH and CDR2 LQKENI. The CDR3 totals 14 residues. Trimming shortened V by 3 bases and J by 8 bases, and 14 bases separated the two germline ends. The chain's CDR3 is CASSPDSVEDEQFF. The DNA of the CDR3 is TGTGCCAGCTCACCCGATTCGGTGGAGGATGAGCAGTTCTTC.

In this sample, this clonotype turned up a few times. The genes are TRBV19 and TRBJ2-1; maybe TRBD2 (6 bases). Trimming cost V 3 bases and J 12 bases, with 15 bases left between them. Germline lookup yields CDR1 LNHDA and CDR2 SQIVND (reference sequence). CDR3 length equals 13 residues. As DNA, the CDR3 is TGTGCCAGTAGTATTATGCCCGGGACTGGGCAGTTCTTC. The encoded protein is CASSIMPGTGQFF.

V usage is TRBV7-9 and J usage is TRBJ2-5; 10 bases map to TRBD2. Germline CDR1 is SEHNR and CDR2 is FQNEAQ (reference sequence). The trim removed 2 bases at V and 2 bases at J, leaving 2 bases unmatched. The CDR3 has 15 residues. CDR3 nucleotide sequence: TGTGCCAGCAGCTTAAGACTAGCGGGTCAAGAGACCCAGTACTTC. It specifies CASSLRLAGQETQYF.

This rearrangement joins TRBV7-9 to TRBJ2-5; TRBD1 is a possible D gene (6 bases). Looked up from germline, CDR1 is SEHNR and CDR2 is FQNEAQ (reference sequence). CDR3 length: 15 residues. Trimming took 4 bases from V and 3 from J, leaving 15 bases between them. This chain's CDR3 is CASSSAISGEETQYF. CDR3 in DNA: TGTGCCAGCAGCTCAGCCATATCAGGGGAAGAGACCCAGTACTTC. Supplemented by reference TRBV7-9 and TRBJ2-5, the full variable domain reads DTGVSQNPRHKITKRGQNVTFRCDPISEHNRLYWYRQTLGQGPEFLTYFQNEAQLEKSRLLSDRFSAERPKGSFSTLEIQRTEQGDSAMYLCASSSAISGEETQYFGPGTRLLVL.

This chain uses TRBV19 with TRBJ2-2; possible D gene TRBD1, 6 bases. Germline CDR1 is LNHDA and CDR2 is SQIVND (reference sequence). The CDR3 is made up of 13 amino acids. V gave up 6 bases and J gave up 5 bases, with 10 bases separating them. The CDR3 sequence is CASRGRGTGELFF. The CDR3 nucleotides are TGTGCCAGTAGAGGCAGGGGTACCGGGGAGCTGTTTTTT. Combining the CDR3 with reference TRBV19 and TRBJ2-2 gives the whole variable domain DGGITQSPKYLFRKEGQNVTLSCEQNLNHDAMYWYRQDPGQGLRLIYYSQIVNDFQKGDIAEGYSVSREKKESFPLTVTSAQKNPTAFYLCASRGRGTGELFFGEGSRLTVL.

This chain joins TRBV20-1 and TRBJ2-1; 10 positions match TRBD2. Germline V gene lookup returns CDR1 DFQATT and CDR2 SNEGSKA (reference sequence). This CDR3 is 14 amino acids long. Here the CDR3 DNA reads TGCAGCACAGCGGGAGGGAGCTCCTACAATGAGCAGTTCTTC. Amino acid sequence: CSTAGGSSYNEQFF.

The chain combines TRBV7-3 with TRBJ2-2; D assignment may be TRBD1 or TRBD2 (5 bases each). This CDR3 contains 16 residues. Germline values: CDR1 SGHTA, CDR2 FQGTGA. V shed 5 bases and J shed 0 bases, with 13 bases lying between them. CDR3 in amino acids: CASSPHGAANTGELFF. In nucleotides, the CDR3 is TGTGCCAGCAGCCCGCACGGGGCGGCGAACACCGGGGAGCTGTTTTTT. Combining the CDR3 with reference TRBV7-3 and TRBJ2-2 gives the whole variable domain GAGVSQTPSNKVTEKGKYVELRCDPISGHTALYWYRQSLGQGPEFLIYFQGTGAADDSGLPNDRFFAVRPEGSVSTLKIQRTERGDSAVYLCASSPHGAANTGELFFGEGSRLTVL.

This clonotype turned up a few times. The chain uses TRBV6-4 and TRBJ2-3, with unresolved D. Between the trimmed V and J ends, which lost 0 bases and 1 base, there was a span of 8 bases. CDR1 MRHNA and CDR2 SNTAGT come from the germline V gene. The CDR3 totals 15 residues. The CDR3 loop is CASSDSAWGTDTQYF. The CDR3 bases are TGTGCCAGCAGTGACTCGGCGTGGGGCACAGATACGCAGTATTTT.

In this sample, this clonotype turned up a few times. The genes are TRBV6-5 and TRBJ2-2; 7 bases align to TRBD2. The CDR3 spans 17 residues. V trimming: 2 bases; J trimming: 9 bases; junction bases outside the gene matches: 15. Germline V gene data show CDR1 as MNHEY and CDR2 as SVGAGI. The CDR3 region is CASSYQVASGGGRELFF. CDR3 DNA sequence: TGTGCCAGCAGTTACCAAGTGGCTTCGGGGGGAGGGAGGGAGCTGTTTTTT.

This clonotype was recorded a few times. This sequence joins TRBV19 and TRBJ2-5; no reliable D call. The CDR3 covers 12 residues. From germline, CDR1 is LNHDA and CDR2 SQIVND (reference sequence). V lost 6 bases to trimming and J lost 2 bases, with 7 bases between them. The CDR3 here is CASSGLQETQYF. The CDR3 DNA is TGTGCCAGTAGCGGTCTACAAGAGACCCAGTACTTC.

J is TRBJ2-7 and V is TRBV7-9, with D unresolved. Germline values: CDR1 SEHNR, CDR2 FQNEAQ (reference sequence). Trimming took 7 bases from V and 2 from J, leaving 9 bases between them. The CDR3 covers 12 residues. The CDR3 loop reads CASTSRTYEQYF. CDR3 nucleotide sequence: TGTGCCAGCACCTCGAGAACCTACGAGCAGTACTTC.

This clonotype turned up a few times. The CDR3 spells CASSSGLAATDTQYF. Written as DNA, the CDR3 is TGTGCCAGCAGCTCCGGACTAGCGGCAACAGATACGCAGTATTTT. The rearrangement joins TRBV7-8 to TRBJ2-3; 10 bases are a match to TRBD2. Germline CDR1 reads SGHVS; CDR2 reads FQNEAQ. The junction had 4 bases not matched to a gene; V was cut back by 4 bases and J by 3 bases. This CDR3 spans 15 amino acids.

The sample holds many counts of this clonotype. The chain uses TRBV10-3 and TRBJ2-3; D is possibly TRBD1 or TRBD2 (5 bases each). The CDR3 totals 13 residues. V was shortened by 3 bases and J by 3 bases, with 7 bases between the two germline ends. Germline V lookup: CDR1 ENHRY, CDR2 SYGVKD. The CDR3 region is CAISEEGTDTQYF. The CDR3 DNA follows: TGTGCCATCAGTGAAGAGGGGACAGATACGCAGTATTTT.

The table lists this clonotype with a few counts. The CDR3 DNA is TGCGCCAGCAGCTTGGAGACAGGGGGCCCGTACGAGCAGTACTTC. This codes for CASSLETGGPYEQYF. The gene calls are TRBV5-1 and TRBJ2-7, with TRBD1 matching 10 bases. The germline V gene has CDR1 SGHRS and CDR2 YFSETQ. The CDR3 is 15 amino acids. V lost 0 bases and J lost 4; bases outside the gene matches: 4.

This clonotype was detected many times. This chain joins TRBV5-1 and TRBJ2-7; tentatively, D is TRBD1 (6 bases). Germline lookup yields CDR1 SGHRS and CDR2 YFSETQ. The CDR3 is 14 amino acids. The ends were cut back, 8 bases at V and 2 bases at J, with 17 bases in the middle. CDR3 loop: CASSYGQSPYEQYF. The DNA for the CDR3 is TGCGCCAGTTCATATGGACAGTCCCCCTACGAGCAGTACTTC.

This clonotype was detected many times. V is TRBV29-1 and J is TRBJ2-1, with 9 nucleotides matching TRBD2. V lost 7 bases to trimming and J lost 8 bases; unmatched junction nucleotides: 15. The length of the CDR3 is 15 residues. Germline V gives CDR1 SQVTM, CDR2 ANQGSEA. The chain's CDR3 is CSGRGASGIIYEQFF. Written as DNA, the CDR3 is TGCAGCGGCCGCGGAGCTAGCGGGATCATCTATGAGCAGTTCTTC.

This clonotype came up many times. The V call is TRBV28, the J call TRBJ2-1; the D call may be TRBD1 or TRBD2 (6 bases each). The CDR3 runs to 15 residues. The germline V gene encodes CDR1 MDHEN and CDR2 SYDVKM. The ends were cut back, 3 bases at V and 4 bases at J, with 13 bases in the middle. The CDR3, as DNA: TGTGCCAGCAGTTTGGGGGGCGCGCGATACAATGAGCAGTTCTTC. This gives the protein CASSLGGARYNEQFF. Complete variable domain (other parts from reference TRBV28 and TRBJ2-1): DVKVTQSSRYLVKRTGEKVFLECVQDMDHENMFWYRQDPGLGLRLIYFSYDVKMKEKGDIPEGYSVSREKKERFSLILESASTNQTSMYLCASSLGGARYNEQFFGPGTRLTVL.